One and the same sample provided the 31 T cell receptor beta chains below, sequenced in a study of beta chain features in type 1 diabetes. Points from the study as a whole: Researchers report that Type 1 diabetes patients had moderately but significantly shorter TCRB CDR3s across all four CD4+ subsets.

TCRB transcripts that were expressed got sequenced, as all of the isolated RNA had been reverse transcribed. Some clones are missing from TCRdb's copy, which holds only in-frame ones; the method was immunoSEQ multiplex PCR. The profile shows tens of thousands of clones, under 55% of them singletons. The antigens these receptors bind are not known. Source material: Tregs from blood. The receptors were gathered from a man younger than 40 with type 1 diabetes.

This clone was counted only a few times. This chain uses TRBV27 with TRBJ1-2; 8 positions agree with TRBD1. There are 14 residues in the CDR3. V dropped 7 bases and J dropped 8; count of bases not matched to a gene: 12. Germline loops: CDR1 MNHEY, CDR2 SMNVEV (reference sequence). In DNA form, the CDR3 reads TGTGCCAGCAAACCGGGACAGGCTATAGCGGGCTACACCTTC. Protein: CASKPGQAIAGYTF.

The rearrangement joins TRBV11-2 to TRBJ2-7, with TRBD1 matching over 7 bases. This CDR3 contains 15 residues. Germline CDR1 SGHAT, CDR2 FQNNGV. With V trimmed by 2 bases and J by 2 bases, 6 bases remained unmatched. For the CDR3, the DNA is TGTGCCAGCAGCTTACTCCCAGGGGGTGCCTACGAGCAGTACTTC. As protein: CASSLLPGGAYEQYF.

This chain uses TRBV6-1 with TRBJ2-3, with D possibly TRBD1 on 5 matching bases. CDR3 size: 14 residues. The germline V gene encodes CDR1 MNHNS and CDR2 SASEGT. Deletions cut 6 bases from V and 4 bases from J, with 14 bases between. CDR3 in DNA: TGTGCCAGCAGCAGCAGGGCTAGGGCAGATACGCAGTATTTT. It yields the protein CASSSRARADTQYF.

This clone was detected only once. The chain links TRBV5-1 to TRBJ1-1, with D unclear. Germline values: CDR1 SGHRS, CDR2 YFSETQ. The CDR3 consists of 14 residues. V dropped 6 bases and J dropped 0 bases, with 12 bases sitting between them. CDR3 sequence (DNA): TGCGCCAGCAATCCAACAGCCATGAACACTGAAGCTTTCTTT. Translation gives CASNPTAMNTEAFF.

This clone has a handful of counts. This chain joins TRBV6-1 and TRBJ2-7; 9 bases agree with TRBD1. V shed 7 bases and J 5 bases; nucleotides not matched to a gene: 12. CDR1 MNHNS and CDR2 SASEGT come from the germline V gene. This CDR3 has 15 amino acids. The CDR3 nucleotides read TGTGCCAGCAAGCCGGGACAGGGCCTCGTCCACGAGCAGTACTTC. Protein sequence: CASKPGQGLVHEQYF.

V gene TRBV7-9 combines with J gene TRBJ2-1, with 8 bases matching TRBD2. CDR1 and CDR2 from the germline V gene are SEHNR and FQNEAQ (reference sequence). V was pared by 8 bases and J by 9 bases, with 12 bases of the junction left unmatched. The CDR3 spans 14 residues. This CDR3 reads CASRSGGRGIEQFF. CDR3 nucleotide sequence: TGTGCCAGCCGCTCGGGGGGGCGCGGAATTGAGCAGTTCTTC.

This clone was counted between two and nine times. The genes are TRBV13 and TRBJ2-7, with TRBD1 identical over 12 bases. The CDR3 runs to 16 residues. The V segment lost 2 bases and the J segment 4 bases; nucleotides outside the gene matches: 6. Germline lookup yields CDR1 PRHDT and CDR2 FYEKMQ (reference sequence). The CDR3 here is CASSLTGTGGGYEQYF. The DNA for the CDR3 is TGTGCCAGCAGCTTAACGGGGACAGGGGGCGGGTACGAGCAGTACTTC. Supplemented by reference TRBV13 and TRBJ2-7, the full variable domain reads AAGVIQSPRHLIKEKRETATLKCYPIPRHDTVYWYQQGPGQDPQFLISFYEKMQSDKGSIPDRFSAQQFSDYHSELNMSSLELGDSALYFCASSLTGTGGGYEQYFGPGTRLTVT.

V is TRBV7-3 and J is TRBJ2-2, with TRBD2 matching over 8 bases. The V and J ends lost 5 bases and 1 base, in that order; junction bases with no gene match: 9. The CDR3 has 17 amino acids. Germline CDR1 reads SGHTA; CDR2 reads FQGTGA. The CDR3 DNA sequence: TGTGCCAGCAGCCCCGGAAGCGGGAGCGTGAACACCGGGGAGCTGTTTTTT. It is translated as CASSPGSGSVNTGELFF.

The chain joins TRBV5-1 to TRBJ2-7; unclear D gene. The CDR3 sequence is 14 residues long. Germline V CDR1 and CDR2: SGHRS, YFSETQ. Between the trimmed V and J ends, which lost 0 bases and 2 bases, there was a span of 9 bases. CDR3 coding DNA: TGCGCCAGCAGCTTGGTATCCGCTACCTACGAGCAGTACTTC. Protein: CASSLVSATYEQYF.

This rearrangement joins TRBV5-1 to TRBJ2-3, with D perhaps TRBD2 (5 bases). The CDR3 loop spans 14 amino acids. Germline assignment: CDR1 SGHRS and CDR2 YFSETQ. Trimming shortened V by 3 bases and J by 0 bases, and 8 bases separated the two germline ends. The CDR3 spells CASSSGKSTDTQYF. The CDR3 DNA follows: TGCGCCAGCAGCTCGGGGAAAAGCACAGATACGCAGTATTTT.

The chain joins TRBV5-5 to TRBJ1-2; tentative D call: TRBD1 (5 bases). CDR3 length: 16 residues. CDR1 SGHKS and CDR2 YYEKEE come from the germline V gene (reference sequence). Between the trimmed V and J ends, which lost 0 bases and 0 bases, there was a span of 12 bases. The CDR3 DNA sequence: TGTGCCAGCAGCTTGGGGGGCCTGGGGACTAACTATGGCTACACCTTC. Translated: CASSLGGLGTNYGYTF.

This chain links TRBV5-1 with TRBJ2-7; 7 bases line up with TRBD1. This CDR3 spans 15 amino acids. Germline-derived CDR1 and CDR2 are SGHRS and YFSETQ. J gave up 0 bases and V 7 bases, and 10 bases lay outside the gene matches. The CDR3 region is CASSPRGGTSYEQYF. DNA of the CDR3: TGCGCCAGCTCCCCCCGAGGGGGCACCTCCTACGAGCAGTACTTC.

By proportion, this clone is medium-sized (0.01 to 0.1%). This chain uses TRBV4-3 with TRBJ2-7, with D unresolved. Germline V gene data show CDR1 as LGHNA and CDR2 as YSLEER. The V end lost 1 base, the J end lost 0 bases, and 7 bases lay between the germline ends. The CDR3 has 14 residues. The CDR3 region has the DNA TGCGCCAGCAGCCAAGTATCTAGCTCCTACGAGCAGTACTTC. Protein sequence: CASSQVSSSYEQYF.

This chain connects TRBV2 to TRBJ2-5, with TRBD1 matching over 9 bases. This CDR3 is 14 amino acids long. V gave up 6 bases and J gave up 5 bases; unmatched junction bases: 7. Germline V gives CDR1 SNHLY, CDR2 FYNNEI. CDR3 amino acids: CASSVQGARETQYF. As DNA, the CDR3 is TGTGCCAGCAGCGTACAGGGGGCGAGGGAGACCCAGTACTTC.

This clone was seen a handful of times. The V call is TRBV18, the J call TRBJ2-2, with 7 bases fitting TRBD1. The CDR3 extends over 14 amino acids. Germline V gives CDR1 KGHSH, CDR2 LQKENI. V shed 8 bases and J 3 bases; nucleotides not matched to a gene: 6. CDR3 in DNA: TGTGCCAGCACCACAGGGGTTGACACCGGGGAGCTGTTTTTT. This translates into CASTTGVDTGELFF.

CDR3 bases: TGCGCCAGCAGCTCAACAGGGTCAGATACGCAGTATTTT. It codes for CASSSTGSDTQYF. This chain connects TRBV5-1 to TRBJ2-3, with a tentative D call TRBD1 (6 bases). The CDR3 has 13 amino acids. The V gene lost 3 bases and the J gene lost 4 bases, with 9 bases spanning the gap. Germline lookup yields CDR1 SGHRS and CDR2 YFSETQ.

The rearrangement joins TRBV6-6 to TRBJ1-2; no clear D gene. Germline assignment: CDR1 MNHNY and CDR2 SVGAGI (reference sequence). The CDR3 runs 14 residues. The V end was cut by 2 bases, the J end by 2 bases, with 9 bases between. The DNA for the CDR3 is TGTGCCAGCAGTTACGGCGGCGGAAACTATGGCTACACCTTC. The encoded protein is CASSYGGGNYGYTF.

The CDR3 DNA reads as TGTGCCAGTAGTATTATGGCGGGAGTAGCCTACAATGAGCAGTTCTTC. Its translation: CASSIMAGVAYNEQFF. The chain carries TRBV19 and TRBJ2-1; 7 nucleotides align to TRBD2. This CDR3 region has 16 residues. From germline, CDR1 is LNHDA and CDR2 SQIVND (reference sequence). The V gene end was trimmed by 3 bases and the J gene end by 2 bases; junction bases not matched to a gene: 7.

V is TRBV4-1 and J is TRBJ2-7, with 9 bases fitting TRBD1. Germline V lookup: CDR1 MGHRA, CDR2 YSYEKL. The CDR3 is 16 amino acids. V lost 0 bases and J lost 6; bases outside the gene matches: 9. The CDR3 protein is CASSQESGTGFVEQYF. As DNA, the CDR3 is TGCGCCAGCAGCCAAGAGTCTGGGACAGGGTTTGTCGAGCAGTACTTC.

This clone has only a few counts. The rearrangement links TRBV6-5 to TRBJ1-3, with D unresolved. This CDR3 region has 15 residues. CDR1 and CDR2 from the germline V gene are MNHEY and SVGAGI. V was clipped by 0 bases and J by 0 bases, with 6 bases between them. CDR3 in amino acids: CASSYSVSSGNTIYF. For the CDR3, the DNA is TGTGCCAGCAGTTACTCAGTGAGCTCTGGAAACACCATATATTTT.

The genes are TRBV28 and TRBJ2-1; TRBD1 aligns across 8 bases. The germline V gene encodes CDR1 MDHEN and CDR2 SYDVKM. The CDR3 runs 15 residues. V trimming: 5 bases; J trimming: 8 bases; junction bases outside the gene matches: 11. The chain's CDR3 is CASSEPGTGSDEQFF. CDR3 bases: TGTGCCAGCAGTGAACCCGGGACAGGCTCCGATGAGCAGTTCTTC. The variable domain in full, completed from reference TRBV28 and TRBJ2-1, reads DVKVTQSSRYLVKRTGEKVFLECVQDMDHENMFWYRQDPGLGLRLIYFSYDVKMKEKGDIPEGYSVSREKKERFSLILESASTNQTSMYLCASSEPGTGSDEQFFGPGTRLTVL.

The rearrangement joins TRBV27 to TRBJ2-2, with 7 bases fitting TRBD2. The CDR3 consists of 15 residues. J lost 3 bases, V lost 5 bases, and 6 bases had no gene match. Looked up from germline, CDR1 is MNHEY and CDR2 is SMNVEV (reference sequence). CDR3 in amino acids: CASSRGGPDTGELFF. The CDR3 DNA is TGTGCCAGCAGTAGGGGAGGGCCGGACACCGGGGAGCTGTTTTTT.

The chain carries TRBV10-2 and TRBJ2-7; TRBD1 might be the D (5 bases). Per germline, CDR1 WSHSY and CDR2 SAAADI. CDR3 length: 13 amino acids. Trimming pared 9 bases from V and 3 bases from J, leaving 15 bases between. The CDR3 DNA follows: TGCGCCAGTAGGGGCAGGGCCAACTACGAGCAGTACTTC. Its translation is CASRGRANYEQYF.

This clone was seen more than once but under ten times. The chain combines TRBV19 with TRBJ2-5; 8 bases match TRBD1. From germline, CDR1 is LNHDA and CDR2 SQIVND (reference sequence). CDR3 length: 14 amino acids. J was trimmed by 5 bases and V by 5 bases; bases with no gene match: 7. The CDR3 bases are TGTGCCAGTAGTGAGGACAGGGACACGGAGACCCAGTACTTC. Translation: CASSEDRDTETQYF.

V usage is TRBV7-3 and J usage is TRBJ2-2; 7 nucleotides agree with TRBD1. Trimming at V came to 1 base and at J to 6 bases, leaving 11 bases not matched to a gene. CDR1 and CDR2 from the germline V gene are SGHTA and FQGTGA. This CDR3 has 17 residues. This CDR3 reads CASSLKQYRGGAGELFF. The CDR3 coding sequence is TGTGCCAGCAGCTTAAAGCAGTACAGGGGTGGGGCCGGGGAGCTGTTTTTT.

This clone appeared a single time. V usage is TRBV6-1 and J usage is TRBJ2-1; 10 bases map to TRBD2. V lost 9 bases to trimming and J lost 0 bases; unmatched junction nucleotides: 2. This CDR3 region has 14 residues. CDR1 is MNHNS and CDR2 is SASEGT in the germline V gene. As DNA, the CDR3 is TGTGCCAGTTCTAGCGGGAGCTCCTACAATGAGCAGTTCTTC. Translation: CASSSGSSYNEQFF.

J is TRBJ2-3 and V is TRBV7-2, with D tentatively TRBD2 (5 bases). Germline loops: CDR1 SGHTA, CDR2 FQGNSA. The CDR3 has 13 amino acids. V was trimmed by 3 bases and J by 3 bases, leaving 7 bases between them. CDR3 residues: CASSFRLTDTQYF. CDR3 coding DNA: TGTGCCAGCAGCTTTCGACTAACAGATACGCAGTATTTT.

This clone was seen only a few times. The V call is TRBV2, the J call TRBJ2-2; D call uncertain. In germline, CDR1 is SNHLY, CDR2 FYNNEI. V lost 4 bases and J lost 0, with 9 bases in between. There are 15 residues in the CDR3. The CDR3 DNA sequence: TGTGCCAGCAGTGTGTTCACAGCGAACACCGGGGAGCTGTTTTTT. It specifies CASSVFTANTGELFF. The whole variable domain, filled in from reference TRBV2 and TRBJ2-2, reads EPEVTQTPSHQVTQMGQEVILRCVPISNHLYFYWYRQILGQKVEFLVSFYNNEISEKSEIFDDQFSVERPDGSNFTLKIRSTKLEDSAMYFCASSVFTANTGELFFGEGSRLTVL.

The table lists this clone with a few counts. This chain uses TRBV11-2 with TRBJ2-1, with D perhaps matching TRBD2 (5 bases). The CDR3 totals 15 residues. Germline CDR1 SGHAT, CDR2 FQNNGV. V was shortened by 5 bases and J by 0 bases, with 11 bases between the two germline ends. CDR3 sequence reads: CASSPDLISYNEQFF. CDR3 nucleotide sequence: TGTGCCAGCAGCCCGGACTTGATCTCCTACAATGAGCAGTTCTTC.

This clone was seen only a few times. J is TRBJ2-7 and V is TRBV7-3, with 8 bases aligning to TRBD2. This CDR3 is built from 13 residues. CDR1 and CDR2 from the germline V gene are SGHTA and FQGTGA. V lost 5 bases to trimming and J lost 8 bases; unmatched junction nucleotides: 8. The CDR3 protein is CASSPSGSTKQYF. In nucleotides, the CDR3 is TGTGCCAGCAGCCCAAGCGGGAGTACGAAGCAGTACTTC.

This clone was observed a few times. This sequence joins TRBV7-3 and TRBJ2-1; 7 bases line up with TRBD2. Trimming cost V 1 base and J 6 bases; bases outside gene matches: 6. Germline CDR1 SGHTA, CDR2 FQGTGA. The CDR3 runs 15 residues. The CDR3 protein is CASSLSPSGPNEQFF. Here the CDR3 DNA reads TGTGCCAGCAGCTTAAGTCCTAGCGGTCCCAATGAGCAGTTCTTC.